Following are 27 T cell receptor beta chains from one sample sequenced in a study of CD8+ T cells in alopecia areata. Extraction of RNA preceded its reverse transcription into cDNA, which served as the sequencing template. Here immunoSEQ multiplex PCR was the method, and the copy in TCRdb shows in-frame clones only, minus some. This table holds 120,000 or so clones, about 54% found once. Noted treatment: oral pan-JAK inhibitor, 5-10 mg twice daily. The source material was CD8+ T cells sorted from blood, sampled at week 4, from a patient treated with tofacitinib. The source is a human donor with alopecia areata.

The rearrangement links TRBV23-1 to TRBJ1-6; TRBD1 agrees at 9 bases. TRBV23-1 is given ORF status, its function remaining uncertain. This CDR3 is 16 amino acids long. V shed 2 bases, J shed 9 bases, and the junction held 8 bases outside the gene matches. The CDR3, as DNA: TGCGCCAGCAGTCAAGTCGTGACAGGGGGATTTTCACCCCTCCACTTT. It encodes CASSQVVTGGFSPLHF.

V gene TRBV5-6 combines with J gene TRBJ1-1, with unresolved D. The V gene lost 0 bases and the J gene lost 3 bases, with 3 bases spanning the gap. Germline V gene data show CDR1 as SGHDT and CDR2 as YYEEEE. The CDR3 loop spans 12 amino acids. The chain's CDR3 is CASSLVDTEAFF. The CDR3 DNA reads TGTGCCAGCAGCTTGGTTGACACTGAAGCTTTCTTT.

This clone came up once. This rearrangement joins TRBV5-1 to TRBJ2-1; D unclear. Germline-derived CDR1 and CDR2 are SGHRS and YFSETQ. This CDR3 has 16 residues. V lost 2 bases and J 0 bases, leaving 12 bases between the germline ends. The CDR3 spells CASSLDQVSSYNEQFF. Here the CDR3 DNA reads TGCGCCAGCAGCTTAGACCAGGTTAGCTCCTACAATGAGCAGTTCTTC.

This clone was observed at least ten times. V and J are TRBV23-1 and TRBJ1-3, with 7 positions matching TRBD1. TRBV23-1 is assigned to the ORF class and has an uncertain function. The CDR3 is made up of 19 amino acids. J gave up 0 bases and V 2 bases, and 13 bases lay outside the gene matches. This CDR3 is CASSQALMEGASSGNTIYF. As DNA, the CDR3 is TGCGCCAGCAGTCAAGCTCTCATGGAGGGGGCCTCCTCTGGAAACACCATATATTTT.

This clone was observed a few times. In nucleotides, the CDR3 is TGCGCCAGCAGTCAAATGACAGGGGGTAACACTGAAGCTTTCTTT. Translating it yields CASSQMTGGNTEAFF. The chain recombines TRBV23-1 with TRBJ1-1; 9 bases line up with TRBD1. TRBV23-1 is reported as an ORF; its role is uncertain. CDR3 length: 15 residues. After removal of 2 bases from V and 2 bases from J, the junction contained 3 bases not matched to a gene.

This clone has only a few counts. The chain uses TRBV25-1 and TRBJ1-1, with D tentatively TRBD1 (6 bases). CDR3 length: 13 residues. The V end lost 8 bases, the J end lost 4 bases, and 14 bases lay between the germline ends. Germline V gene sequence: CDR1 MGHDK, CDR2 SYGVNS. The CDR3: CASGRGGTTEAFF. DNA of the CDR3: TGTGCCAGCGGGAGGGGGGGAACCACTGAAGCTTTCTTT.

CDR3 nucleotides: TGCAGCGTTGAAGCCCCGGGTCATGTGATGGGCTACACCTTC. It encodes CSVEAPGHVMGYTF. The chain couples TRBV29-1 to TRBJ1-2, with D unclear. There are 14 residues in the CDR3. The germline V and J ends were trimmed by 1 base and 8 bases, with 17 bases remaining between them. Per germline, CDR1 SQVTM and CDR2 ANQGSEA. Looking up the rest from reference TRBV29-1 and TRBJ1-2 gives the full variable domain: SAVISQKPSRDICQRGTSLTIQCQVDSQVTMMFWYRQQPGQSLTLIATANQGSEATYESGFVIDKFPISRPNLTFSTLTVSNMSPEDSSIYLCSVEAPGHVMGYTFGSGTRLTVV.

This clone was detected only once. The chain links TRBV7-9 to TRBJ2-6, with D possibly being TRBD2 (7 bases). Germline V CDR1 and CDR2: SEHNR, FQNEAQ (reference sequence). Trimming left V 5 bases short and J 4 bases short, with 12 bases between. The CDR3 length is 15 residues. CDR3 loop: CASSQGGAGANVLTF. CDR3 bases: TGTGCCAGCAGCCAAGGGGGGGCCGGGGCCAACGTCCTGACTTTC.

This chain uses TRBV5-1 with TRBJ1-5; weak D call: TRBD1 (6 bases). CDR3 length: 15 amino acids. Germline V lookup: CDR1 SGHRS, CDR2 YFSETQ. V was cut by 4 bases and J by 4 bases, with 15 bases left in between. CDR3 protein: CASSISGQPNQPQHF. The CDR3 DNA sequence: TGCGCCAGCAGCATCTCCGGACAGCCGAATCAGCCCCAGCATTTT.

This chain connects TRBV7-2 to TRBJ1-6; D gene unclear. CDR3 length equals 13 residues. The V end was cut by 5 bases, the J end by 15 bases, with 17 bases between. CDR1 is SGHTA, CDR2 FQGNSA, per germline. CDR3 loop: CASSGGGGNVLHF. The CDR3 DNA is TGTGCCAGCAGCGGAGGAGGCGGGAACGTCCTCCACTTT.

This chain uses TRBV4-3 with TRBJ2-7; 8 bases agree with TRBD1. The CDR3 is 14 residues long. V trimming: 4 bases; J trimming: 3 bases; junction bases outside the gene matches: 5. CDR1 is LGHNA and CDR2 is YSLEER in the germline V gene. The CDR3 region has the DNA TGCGCCAGCAGCCTTGACAGGGGAGTCTACGAGCAGTACTTC. Encoded protein: CASSLDRGVYEQYF.

CDR3 sequence (DNA): TGTGCCAGCAGTTTAGTAGGGGGCAATCAGCCCCAGCATTTT. Residues: CASSLVGGNQPQHF. J is TRBJ1-5 and V is TRBV6-5; perhaps TRBD1 as D (5 bases). The CDR3 runs to 14 residues. CDR1 is MNHEY, CDR2 SVGAGI, per germline. Deletions cut 4 bases from V and 2 bases from J, with 9 bases between.

The V and J genes are TRBV27 and TRBJ2-2, with TRBD1 identical over 8 bases. Germline loops: CDR1 MNHEY, CDR2 SMNVEV (reference sequence). The CDR3 contains 13 residues. Trimming cost V 5 bases and J 6 bases; bases outside gene matches: 2. CDR3 nucleotide sequence: TGTGCCAGCAGTCTGACAGGGGCCGGGGAGCTGTTTTTT. Its protein is CASSLTGAGELFF.

There are a few counts of this clone. The chain uses TRBV30 and TRBJ2-1; 7 nucleotides match TRBD2. From germline, CDR1 is GTSNPN and CDR2 SVGIG (reference sequence). Losses at the gene ends were 2 bases for V and 4 bases for J; bases not matched to a gene: 8. The CDR3 runs 15 residues. Here the CDR3 DNA reads TGTGCCTGGAGTCTGGGACTACCGGCTTACAATGAGCAGTTCTTC. Protein product: CAWSLGLPAYNEQFF.

This clone was found a few times. The chain uses TRBV5-1 and TRBJ2-3; D ambiguous. The V gene's germline CDR1 is SGHRS and CDR2 YFSETQ. This CDR3 spans 11 amino acids. V was pared by 2 bases and J by 2 bases, with 0 bases between. CDR3 in amino acids: CASSFTDTQYF. CDR3 bases: TGCGCCAGCAGCTTCACAGATACGCAGTATTTT.

The chain has TRBV7-9 and TRBJ1-6; weak D call: TRBD1 (5 bases). This CDR3 spans 17 amino acids. Germline V gene lookup returns CDR1 SEHNR and CDR2 FQNEAQ (reference sequence). The ends were cut back, 4 bases at V and 2 bases at J, with 15 bases in the middle. CDR3 in amino acids: CASSSGQLHTYNSPLHF. In nucleotides, the CDR3 is TGTGCCAGCAGCTCAGGACAACTACATACCTATAATTCACCCCTCCACTTT.

This sequence joins TRBV6-5 and TRBJ2-5; D call uncertain. V lost 5 bases to trimming and J lost 4 bases, with 8 bases between them. CDR1 is MNHEY and CDR2 is SVGAGI in the germline V gene. The length of the CDR3 is 12 residues. The CDR3 DNA reads as TGTGCCAGCAGTGGATCAAGAGAGACCCAGTACTTC. It yields the protein CASSGSRETQYF.

A single count supports this clone. This chain joins TRBV27 and TRBJ2-7; 11 bases match TRBD2. Germline CDR1 is MNHEY and CDR2 is SMNVEV (reference sequence). The CDR3 totals 14 residues. V trimming: 5 bases; J trimming: 6 bases; junction bases outside the gene matches: 6. CDR3 protein: CASSPTSGVFEQYF. For the CDR3, the DNA is TGTGCCAGCAGTCCGACTAGCGGGGTTTTCGAGCAGTACTTC.

CDR3 nucleotide sequence: TGTGCCTGGAGTGTACTCCTGGGCTTGAACACTGAAGCTTTCTTT. Encoded protein: CAWSVLLGLNTEAFF. V is TRBV30 and J is TRBJ1-1; no clear D gene. The CDR3 totals 15 residues. Germline values: CDR1 GTSNPN, CDR2 SVGIG (reference sequence). V was clipped by 0 bases and J by 0 bases, with 11 bases between them.

CDR3 sequence reads: CSVVSFVGGNEQFF. The CDR3 DNA sequence: TGCAGCGTTGTGAGTTTTGTGGGGGGCAATGAGCAGTTCTTC. The genes are TRBV29-1 and TRBJ2-7, with D maybe TRBD2 (6 bases). The end of the DNA aligns better with TRBJ2-1, so the J call may be wrong. Germline CDR1 and CDR2: SQVTM and ANQGSEA. This CDR3 is 14 amino acids long.

There are a few counts of this clone. This chain connects TRBV30 to TRBJ1-5; 10 bases align to TRBD1. Trimming cost V 4 bases and J 6 bases; bases outside gene matches: 6. The CDR3 spans 14 residues. Germline V gene sequence: CDR1 GTSNPN, CDR2 SVGIG (reference sequence). The CDR3 region is CAWNPGQGSQPQHF. CDR3 DNA sequence: TGTGCCTGGAATCCGGGACAGGGGAGTCAGCCCCAGCATTTT.

This chain links TRBV30 with TRBJ1-1, with D uncertain. V was clipped by 3 bases and J by 0 bases, with 8 bases between them. CDR1 is GTSNPN, CDR2 SVGIG, per germline (reference sequence). CDR3 length: 13 amino acids. The DNA for the CDR3 is TGTGCCTGGAGCACAGAGATGAACACTGAAGCTTTCTTT. Amino acid sequence: CAWSTEMNTEAFF.

J is TRBJ1-4 and V is TRBV30; D is perhaps TRBD1 (6 bases). V lost 4 bases to trimming and J lost 5 bases, with 17 bases between them. This CDR3 spans 15 amino acids. Germline CDR1 GTSNPN, CDR2 SVGIG (reference sequence). The CDR3 here is CAWTAVGTGNEKLFF. The CDR3 DNA is TGTGCCTGGACAGCTGTCGGAACAGGGAATGAAAAACTGTTTTTT. The variable domain in full, with the rest retrieved from reference TRBV30 and TRBJ1-4, is SQTIHQWPATLVQPVGSPLSLECTVEGTSNPNLYWYRQAAGRGLQLLFYSVGIGQISSEVPQNLSASRPQDRQFILSSKKLLLSDSGFYLCAWTAVGTGNEKLFFGSGTQLSVL.

The chain has TRBV5-6 and TRBJ1-1; 7 nucleotides line up with TRBD1. Germline trimming cut 0 bases from V and 6 bases from J; bases unmatched to any gene: 2. CDR3 length equals 13 residues. Germline values: CDR1 SGHDT, CDR2 YYEEEE. CDR3 sequence (DNA): TGTGCCAGCAGCTTGGGCAGGGGGGCTGAAGCTTTCTTT. It translates to CASSLGRGAEAFF.

The J gene is TRBJ2-1, the V gene TRBV11-2, with 7 bases that match TRBD2. V was clipped by 1 base and J by 10 bases; unmatched bases: 4. CDR3 length: 13 residues. The germline V gene has CDR1 SGHAT and CDR2 FQNNGV. The CDR3 DNA reads as TGTGCCAGCAGCTTAGTTCCAGCGGGGGAGCAGTTCTTC. This codes for CASSLVPAGEQFF. The entire variable domain, with the rest obtained from reference TRBV11-2 and TRBJ2-1, is as follows: EAGVAQSPRYKIIEKRQSVAFWCNPISGHATLYWYQQILGQGPKLLIQFQNNGVVDDSQLPKDRFSAERLKGVDSTLKIQPAKLEDSAVYLCASSLVPAGEQFFGPGTRLTVL.

The chain recombines TRBV29-1 with TRBJ1-2; the match to TRBD1 covers 11 bases. In germline, CDR1 is SQVTM, CDR2 ANQGSEA. V was clipped by 0 bases and J by 3 bases; unmatched bases: 3. This CDR3 spans 15 amino acids. This CDR3 is CSVEDGQGADYGYTF. In DNA form, the CDR3 reads TGCAGCGTTGAAGATGGACAGGGGGCTGACTATGGCTACACCTTC.

The DNA of the CDR3 is TGTGCCAGCAGCTCCGACAGTGGGGCCCTTTGGTACCAAGAGACCCAGTACTTC. It codes for CASSSDSGALWYQETQYF. The V gene is TRBV5-6, the J gene TRBJ2-5; TRBD1 is a possible D gene (5 bases). The CDR3 loop spans 18 amino acids. Trimming shortened V by 3 bases and J by 0 bases, and 21 bases separated the two germline ends. Germline lookup yields CDR1 SGHDT and CDR2 YYEEEE.